Shown below are 22 T cell receptor beta chains from a single sample sequenced in a study of blood T cell repertoires in COVID-19. Profiling relied on immunoSEQ multiplex PCR, and the TCRdb table lists in-frame clones only, not all of them. The data show under 140,000 clones, with around 89% seen just once and about 3.5% held by the top ten. Sequencing was carried out using peripheral blood. The receptors come from a woman between 50 and 59 years old with acute or convalescent COVID-19.

The chain carries TRBV5-1 and TRBJ2-7; D unclear. The CDR3 runs 14 residues. Deletions cut 2 bases from V and 0 bases from J, with 9 bases between. CDR1 and CDR2 (germline): SGHRS, YFSETQ. The DNA of the CDR3 is TGCGCCAGCAGCTTCGGCGGTGACTCCTACGAGCAGTACTTC. The encoded protein is CASSFGGDSYEQYF.

The chain's CDR3 is CASSYRGAEETQYF. CDR3 in DNA: TGTGCCAGCAGCTACCGGGGAGCGGAAGAGACCCAGTACTTC. The chain uses TRBV5-5 and TRBJ2-5; D perhaps matches TRBD2 (5 bases). The V gene lost 3 bases and the J gene lost 3 bases, with 12 bases spanning the gap. Germline assignment: CDR1 SGHKS and CDR2 YYEKEE (reference sequence). The CDR3 loop spans 14 amino acids.

This sequence joins TRBV5-1 and TRBJ2-7, with no clear D. The V end was cut by 5 bases, the J end by 7 bases, with 10 bases between. Germline CDR1 is SGHRS and CDR2 is YFSETQ. This CDR3 has 11 amino acids. Here the CDR3 reads CASRGDWEQYF. CDR3 nucleotides: TGCGCCAGCAGGGGCGATTGGGAGCAGTACTTC.

This clone was recorded only once. The genes are TRBV5-6 and TRBJ2-5, with a possible D match to TRBD2 (5 bases). V lost 4 bases and J lost 5, with 24 bases in between. Germline CDR1 is SGHDT and CDR2 is YYEEEE. The CDR3 length is 17 residues. CDR3 bases: TGTGCCAGCAGCGCCGCCGGGAACCAACCCCTCTTTGAGACCCAGTACTTC. This translates into CASSAAGNQPLFETQYF.

This rearrangement joins TRBV6-6 to TRBJ1-6; D possibly corresponds to TRBD1 (5 bases). Trimming took off 2 bases at V and 10 bases at J, with 12 bases between the two ends. CDR1 and CDR2 from the germline V gene are MNHNY and SVGAGI (reference sequence). CDR3 size: 14 residues. The CDR3 is CASSYERGWSPLHF. DNA of the CDR3: TGTGCCAGCAGTTACGAAAGGGGCTGGTCACCCCTCCACTTT.

The genes are TRBV19 and TRBJ2-2, with a weak D call TRBD2 (7 bases). The CDR3 is made up of 14 amino acids. Germline loops: CDR1 LNHDA, CDR2 SQIVND (reference sequence). V lost 7 bases and J lost 5, with 14 bases in between. CDR3 DNA sequence: TGTGCCAGTAAGGACAGCGGGGTTACCGGGGAGCTGTTTTTT. This translates into CASKDSGVTGELFF.

The chain has TRBV19 and TRBJ2-7; 7 bases map to TRBD1. With 5 bases clipped from V and 4 bases from J, the junction kept 5 bases outside the gene matches. Germline loops: CDR1 LNHDA, CDR2 SQIVND (reference sequence). The CDR3 sequence is 13 residues long. CDR3 coding DNA: TGTGCCAGTAGTCCGATGACAGGGTACGAGCAGTACTTC. It yields the protein CASSPMTGYEQYF. Based on the CDR3 plus reference TRBV19 and TRBJ2-7, the full variable domain is DGGITQSPKYLFRKEGQNVTLSCEQNLNHDAMYWYRQDPGQGLRLIYYSQIVNDFQKGDIAEGYSVSREKKESFPLTVTSAQKNPTAFYLCASSPMTGYEQYFGPGTRLTVT.

As regards this clone: This sample includes further DNA sequences coding for the same CDR3. The genes are TRBV9 and TRBJ2-6; D not resolved. V shed 1 base and J shed 0 bases, with 5 bases lying between them. The CDR3 is made up of 15 amino acids. Germline values: CDR1 SGDLS, CDR2 YYNGEE. CDR3 in amino acids: CASSVMSSGANVLTF. In DNA, the CDR3 is TGTGCCAGCAGCGTAATGAGCTCTGGGGCCAACGTCCTGACTTTC.

V usage is TRBV6-5 and J usage is TRBJ2-7; tentative D call: TRBD2 (5 bases). The V end lost 7 bases, the J end lost 3 bases, and 13 bases lay between the germline ends. CDR1 is MNHEY and CDR2 is SVGAGI in the germline V gene. The CDR3 spans 13 residues. CDR3 DNA sequence: TGTGCCAGCAACGCCCGCCGGGACTACGAGCAGTACTTC. This encodes CASNARRDYEQYF.

The CDR3 loop is CSGREFEQFF. In nucleotides, the CDR3 is TGCAGCGGTCGGGAGTTTGAGCAGTTCTTC. The rearrangement joins TRBV29-1 to TRBJ2-1; the D gene is possibly TRBD2 (6 bases). The CDR3 has 10 amino acids. The germline CDR1 and CDR2 sequences are SQVTM and ANQGSEA. With 7 bases removed from V and 9 bases from J, the gap between germline ends came to 10 bases.

This chain joins TRBV19 and TRBJ2-3; 12 bases line up with TRBD2. The CDR3 loop spans 20 amino acids. After removal of 3 bases from V and 0 bases from J, the junction contained 13 bases not matched to a gene. The germline V gene has CDR1 LNHDA and CDR2 SQIVND (reference sequence). In DNA, the CDR3 is TGTGCCAGTAGTATCCCGACTAGCGGGAGAGGGGATTCTAGCACAGATACGCAGTATTTT. Amino acids: CASSIPTSGRGDSSTDTQYF.

The V and J genes are TRBV5-8 and TRBJ1-1, with D maybe TRBD1 (5 bases). The V gene's germline CDR1 is SGHTS and CDR2 YDEGEE. V lost 7 bases and J 1 base, leaving 14 bases between the germline ends. CDR3 length: 14 amino acids. The CDR3 nucleotides read TGTGCCAGCGCTCTGGGGCCATGGAACACTGAAGCTTTCTTT. It yields the protein CASALGPWNTEAFF.

This sequence joins TRBV11-3 and TRBJ2-7, with D possibly matching TRBD2 (6 bases). V gave up 1 base and J gave up 7 bases, with 17 bases separating them. The length of the CDR3 is 15 residues. Germline V gives CDR1 SGHNT, CDR2 YENEEA. The CDR3 reads CASSLAPGGPWEQYF. CDR3 nucleotide sequence: TGTGCCAGCAGCTTAGCCCCCGGAGGGCCATGGGAGCAGTACTTC.

The chain links TRBV24-1 to TRBJ1-4; 10 positions match TRBD1. Looked up from germline, CDR1 is KGHDR and CDR2 is SFDVKD. The CDR3 spans 15 residues. Trimming removed 5 bases from V and 4 bases from J; junction bases left unmatched: 3. CDR3 sequence (DNA): TGTGCCACCAGTGTGGGACAGGGGTTTAATGAAAAACTGTTTTTT. Translation gives CATSVGQGFNEKLFF.

V and J are TRBV15 and TRBJ1-2; 7 bases are shared with TRBD1. CDR1 is LNHNV and CDR2 is YYDKDF in the germline V gene (reference sequence). CDR3 length equals 15 residues. Losses at the gene ends were 0 bases for V and 4 bases for J; bases not matched to a gene: 5. CDR3 sequence (DNA): TGTGCCACCAGCAGAGAACCGGGACAGTTCTATGGCTACACCTTC. Its translation: CATSREPGQFYGYTF.

The V call is TRBV13, the J call TRBJ2-1; TRBD2 matches at 8 bases. CDR3 length: 17 residues. Trimming at V came to 2 bases and at J to 8 bases, leaving 14 bases not matched to a gene. Germline CDR1 PRHDT, CDR2 FYEKMQ (reference sequence). The CDR3 coding sequence is TGTGCCAGCAGCTTACCGGCAGGGAAAGCGGGAGAGGATGAGCAGTTCTTC. Translation gives CASSLPAGKAGEDEQFF.

This chain connects TRBV5-1 to TRBJ1-1; 7 bases are shared with TRBD1. V gave up 0 bases and J gave up 0 bases; unmatched junction bases: 5. Germline V gene lookup returns CDR1 SGHRS and CDR2 YFSETQ. CDR3 size: 16 residues. The CDR3 is CASSLGGGALNTEAFF. Here the CDR3 DNA reads TGCGCCAGCAGCTTGGGAGGGGGCGCGTTGAACACTGAAGCTTTCTTT.

The chain joins TRBV28 to TRBJ2-1; D gene uncertain. The CDR3 contains 12 residues. V lost 3 bases, J lost 7 bases, and 7 bases lay in between. In germline, CDR1 is MDHEN, CDR2 SYDVKM. The CDR3 sequence: CASSLLRNEQFF. In nucleotides, the CDR3 is TGTGCCAGCAGTTTGCTCCGGAATGAGCAGTTCTTC.

This clone was detected only once. The V and J genes are TRBV3-1 (or the pseudogene TRBV3-2) and TRBJ2-4, with TRBD2 matching 12 bases. CDR3 length: 17 residues. V trimming: 4 bases; J trimming: 2 bases; junction bases outside the gene matches: 6. The V gene's germline CDR1 is LGHDT and CDR2 YNNKEL (reference sequence). The CDR3 sequence is CASSRWTSGTSKNIQYF. CDR3 in DNA: TGTGCCAGCAGCCGTTGGACTAGCGGGACCTCCAAAAACATTCAGTACTTC.

The chain recombines TRBV24-1 with TRBJ2-3; TRBD2 matches at 7 bases. The CDR3 is 17 amino acids. The ends lost 3 bases at V and 3 bases at J; junction bases unmatched: 11. CDR1 and CDR2 from the germline V gene are KGHDR and SFDVKD. CDR3 protein: CATSDPRRGGPTDTQYF. The CDR3 DNA reads TGTGCCACCAGTGATCCCCGAAGGGGAGGGCCTACAGATACGCAGTATTTT.

The genes are TRBV10-1 and TRBJ2-2; 8 bases map to TRBD2. Looked up from germline, CDR1 is WNHNN and CDR2 is SYGVQD (reference sequence). This CDR3 contains 15 residues. Germline trimming cut 4 bases from V and 4 bases from J; bases unmatched to any gene: 5. CDR3 sequence: CASSAGLGRTGELFF. The CDR3 bases are TGCGCCAGCAGTGCGGGACTAGGGCGCACCGGGGAGCTGTTTTTT.

The V gene is TRBV24-1, the J gene TRBJ2-7; the D is unclear. V shed 0 bases and J shed 5 bases, with 13 bases lying between them. The CDR3 length is 15 residues. Germline-derived CDR1 and CDR2 are KGHDR and SFDVKD. CDR3 coding DNA: TGTGCCACCAGTGATTTGCAAAGCCTAGGCAACGAGCAGTACTTC. Protein sequence: CATSDLQSLGNEQYF.